These 2 T cell receptor beta chains share one sample of origin, sequenced in a study of human T cells and chemical hapten exposure. Time point reported: patch test 1, 2 weeks after DPC sensitization. This sample's treatment: therapeutic diphenylcyclopropenone sensitization with weekly scalp DPC. TCRdb fed the RACE reads into MiXCR, producing one record per CDR3 protein. This sample has 340,000 or so distinct CDR3 sequences; 5.5% to 8% occur once, and the top ten carry around 8.2%. The sample here was whole blood, taken in connection with sensitization to the hapten diphenylcyclopropenone (DPC). The receptor set was obtained from a woman between 18 and 29 years old with alopecia areata. Some clones in this sample may be carry-over from other donors' samples.

This clonotype occurred a few times. The chain carries TRBV2 and TRBJ1-2, with a tentative D call TRBD1 (5 bases). Trimming stripped 0 bases from V and 4 bases from J, with 9 bases between. The CDR3 is 14 residues long. Germline lookup yields CDR1 SNHLY and CDR2 FYNNEI. CDR3 in DNA: TGTGCCAGCAGTGAAGCTTCAGGGCGCTATGGCTACACCTTC. Protein sequence: CASSEASGRYGYTF.

This clonotype was picked up many times. J is TRBJ2-7 and V is TRBV25-1, with 7 bases fitting TRBD1. V gave up 3 bases and J gave up 6 bases; unmatched junction bases: 17. The CDR3 has 17 residues. Germline V gene sequence: CDR1 MGHDK, CDR2 SYGVNS. The CDR3 loop is CASSDHFLTGTESEQYF. As DNA, the CDR3 is TGTGCCAGCAGTGATCACTTCCTTACCGGGACAGAGTCCGAGCAGTACTTC.